The present entry profiles one T cell receptor beta chain with its context. It has no known antigen specificity. Base qualities are not at hand, and no much larger clone is one base apart. CDR1 and CDR2, looked up from the germline V gene, are MDHEN and SYDVKM. There are 17 amino acids in the CDR3, from cysteine to phenylalanine inclusive. Only CDR3 DNA is held: 51 bases, read in frame from base 1. The germline V and J ends show losses of 6 bases and 0 bases respectively, and no gene match explains 10 bases of the junction. TCRbeta CDR3 regions were amplified from genomic DNA using the immunoSEQ Assay, a bias-controlled multiplex PCR. As for how the authors treated the data: Nucleated cell counts per sample were estimated from amplification of reference gene primers within the assay. To quantify the absolute abundance of each unique TCRbeta CDR3 rearrangement, sequence reads were collapsed and filtered. For each sample, productive Simpson clonality was calculated as the square root of Simpson's diversity index over productive rearrangements. Sourced from immuneACCESS, this table was stored by TCRdb with only in-frame sequences that have V and J called. A share of the clones is absent; for the studies checked, an unresolved V gene accounts for under half, and the remainder has no known explanation. That table furnishes V, J and clone size, whereas the DNA furnished D and trimming. The sample yields more than 150,000 clones; 60% to 80% were counted once. The top ten clonotypes cover approximately 27% of the sample.

Each collaborating institution followed its own protocols to collect whole blood in K2EDTA tubes. Collaborator samples were shipped for TCRbeta analysis as frozen whole blood, isolated PBMCs, or DNA extracted from either sample type. This record belongs to a study of blood T cell repertoires in COVID-19 (dated by TCRdb to 2019 to 2021). Background on the whole study: Samples from collaborators originated in the United States, Italy and Spain and spanned both the acute and convalescent phases of COVID-19. The material from the prospective study consisted of cDNA or gDNA derived from T cells, B-cell-depleted T cells, or PBMCs. Subjects who had been exposed to COVID-19, were actively infected with it, or had recovered from it provided the deeply sampled blood TCRbeta repertoires that made up the dataset. A freely available public database, intended as a resource for researchers studying the immune response to SARS-CoV-2, is where the repertoires were released. The samples were drawn from two sources: the first 160 participants of the ongoing ImmuneRACE study, and 1,000 to 1,500 subjects contributed by 6 global collaborators. Sample metadata almost always included a de-identified subject ID, COVID-19 status, age in years and sex. Where HLA class I and class II types were available, the types were taken from metadata supplied by the sample provider, not from assay-based typing.

The investigation overall reported the following: Clinical and demographic metadata were provided uncurated, with the amount varying by source and participant.

Sequenced: peripheral blood. The receptor was derived from a woman aged 70-85 years with acute or convalescent COVID-19. The chain uses TRBV28 and TRBJ1-1, and TRBD1 matches 10 of the central bases. The bases are TGTGCCAGCAGGAGCGGACAGGGGGTAGGCATGAACACTGAAGCTTTCTTT. It is translated as CASRSGQGVGMNTEAFF.